Presented here are 10 T cell receptor beta chains from one specimen sequenced in a study of type 1 and type 2 diabetes patients. The PCR template was genomic DNA. The TCR beta CDR3 region was amplified using 30 forward and 13 reverse primers. TCRdb analysed the multiplex PCR reads with MiXCR anew, one entry per CDR3 protein. The table lists 270,000 or so distinct CDR3 sequences, more than 40% of them singletons, with approximately 13% in the top ten. The material sequenced was peripheral blood mononuclear cells (PBMCs). The receptors were gathered from a man between 18 and 35 years old with type 2 diabetes.

This clonotype was recorded a few times. J is TRBJ1-5 and V is TRBV7-2; the D is unclear. The CDR3 runs 14 residues. Deletions cut 5 bases from V and 0 bases from J, with 8 bases between. CDR1 is SGHTA and CDR2 is FQGNSA in the germline V gene. In DNA form, the CDR3 reads TGTGCCAGCAGCACTTGGAGTAGCAATCAGCCCCAGCATTTT. This gives the protein CASSTWSSNQPQHF.

This clonotype has just one count. The V call is TRBV28, the J call TRBJ2-5, with a weak D call TRBD1 (6 bases). This CDR3 contains 16 residues. In germline, CDR1 is MDHEN, CDR2 SYDVKM. Deletions cut 3 bases from V and 5 bases from J, with 19 bases between. The DNA for the CDR3 is TGTGCCAGCAGTTTTATAACAACAGGGTTGGGGGAGACCCAGTACTTC. Protein: CASSFITTGLGETQYF.

This clonotype has just one count. The J gene is TRBJ2-5, the V gene TRBV20-1; 8 nucleotides match TRBD2. The J call is doubtful: the DNA matches TRBJ2-1 better. Germline-derived CDR1 and CDR2 are DFQATT and SNEGSKA (reference sequence). The CDR3 sequence is 12 residues long. CDR3 DNA sequence: TGCAGTGCTATCCGGGGGGGCCGGGGGCAGTTCTTC. The encoded protein is CSAIRGGRGQFF.

The gene calls are TRBV4-1 and TRBJ2-5, with D maybe TRBD2 (7 bases). This CDR3 is 14 amino acids long. Per the germline V gene, CDR1 is MGHRA and CDR2 is YSYEKL. V lost 6 bases and J 4 bases, leaving 15 bases between the germline ends. The CDR3 is CASRQGGGVETQYF. DNA for the CDR3: TGCGCCAGCAGGCAGGGAGGGGGTGTAGAGACCCAGTACTTC.

The chain couples TRBV9 to TRBJ2-2, with 7 nucleotides matching TRBD1. CDR1 is SGDLS, CDR2 YYNGEE, per germline. Unmatched junction bases numbered 7, after V lost 3 bases and J lost 2 bases. CDR3 size: 16 residues. As DNA, the CDR3 is TGTGCCAGCAGCGACCGACAGGGAGAAAACACCGGGGAGCTGTTTTTT. Protein: CASSDRQGENTGELFF.

The chain is built from TRBV20-1 and TRBJ1-1, with 9 bases that match TRBD1. V gave up 5 bases and J gave up 6 bases; unmatched junction bases: 16. The CDR3 sequence is 16 residues long. CDR1 is DFQATT, CDR2 SNEGSKA, per germline (reference sequence). The CDR3 region is CSAATGTGYAVSEAFF. The CDR3 nucleotides are TGCAGTGCTGCCACCGGGACAGGGTACGCGGTGTCTGAAGCTTTCTTT.

This rearrangement joins TRBV7-8 to TRBJ2-2, with 7 bases identical to TRBD1. The CDR3 has 15 amino acids. Germline CDR1 reads SGHVS; CDR2 reads FQNEAQ. Trimming removed 5 bases from V and 6 bases from J; junction bases left unmatched: 9. The CDR3: CASSHTPGQSGELFF. The CDR3 nucleotides read TGTGCCAGCAGCCACACTCCGGGACAGTCCGGGGAGCTGTTTTTT.

Turning to this clonotype: Since the CDR3 does not end with the conserved phenylalanine or tryptophan, this likely comes from a read error. The gene calls are TRBV20-1 and TRBJ1-1; D is ambiguous. Between the trimmed V and J ends, which lost 5 bases and 0 bases, there was a span of 10 bases. This CDR3 has 13 amino acids. From germline, CDR1 is DFQATT and CDR2 SNEGSKA (reference sequence). The CDR3 DNA is TGCAGTGCTCCGGACTTTATGAACACTGAAGCTTTCTCT. As protein: CSAPDFMNTEAFS.

This clonotype occurred a few times. The V call is TRBV6-6, the J call TRBJ2-7; 10 bases match TRBD1. This CDR3 contains 15 residues. V lost 4 bases and J lost 2; bases outside the gene matches: 5. Germline CDR1 and CDR2: MNHNY and SVGAGI (reference sequence). The CDR3 DNA reads as TGTGCCAGCAGTTGGGGACAGGGGAGGACCTACGAGCAGTACTTC. It codes for CASSWGQGRTYEQYF.

The chain links TRBV4-2 to TRBJ1-2; no clear D. Germline assignment: CDR1 LGHNA and CDR2 YNFKEQ. This CDR3 region has 16 residues. V lost 0 bases and J lost 4, with 15 bases in between. CDR3: CASSQETPPRLYGYTF. In nucleotides, the CDR3 is TGTGCCAGCAGCCAAGAGACTCCTCCACGGCTCTATGGCTACACCTTC.